This TCR beta chain was retrieved from a study of T cell clones after liver transplantation. At the level of the study: TCRbeta sequencing after a pre-transplant mixed lymphocyte reaction identified graft-donor-reactive clones, later tracked in post-transplant blood. Third-party-reactive TCRbeta sequences from pre-transplant mixed lymphocyte reactions served as antigen-independent comparators.

The protocol was immunoSEQ multiplex PCR, while the TCRdb copy is restricted to in-frame clones and leaves out a portion. The sample holds about 45,000 clones, about 86% seen once. The source of this sequence is a human patient who received a liver transplant. The graft donor may be the source of some T cells. Sequenced here: CD4+ T cells from blood, sampled 24 months after liver transplant.

The CDR3 reads CASSLRDRGYNEQFF. DNA for the CDR3: TGTGCCAGCAGTTTAAGGGACAGGGGATACAATGAGCAGTTCTTC. The rearrangement joins TRBV27 to TRBJ2-1; 10 nucleotides agree with TRBD1. CDR3 length: 15 amino acids. The J segment lost 4 bases and the V segment lost 2 bases, leaving 2 bases of the junction unmatched. Germline loops: CDR1 MNHEY, CDR2 SMNVEV (reference sequence).